A single sample is the source of the 27 T cell receptor beta chains below, sequenced in a study of T cell responses to AZD1222 COVID-19 vaccine. Some clones are missing from TCRdb's copy, which holds only in-frame ones; the method was immunoSEQ multiplex PCR. Of around 91,000 clones in the sample, about 88% were seen once. The starting material was peripheral blood, obtained on day 0 of AZD1222 vaccination. The source of these receptors is an adult in good health.

The rearrangement uses TRBV12-3 or TRBV12-4 and TRBJ2-4; D call uncertain. The V and J ends lost 5 bases and 4 bases respectively, with 9 bases between them. This CDR3 is built from 13 residues. The CDR3 loop is CASSQTRKNIQYF. CDR3 bases: TGTGCCAGCAGTCAAACAAGGAAAAACATTCAGTACTTC.

The chain is built from TRBV2 and TRBJ1-2, with 8 bases matching TRBD1. Germline-derived CDR1 and CDR2 are SNHLY and FYNNEI. Trimming at V came to 11 bases and at J to 4 bases, leaving 9 bases not matched to a gene. The CDR3 is 13 residues long. This CDR3 is CAGHPTGVYGYTF. DNA for the CDR3: TGTGCCGGCCACCCGACAGGGGTCTATGGCTACACCTTC.

The chain couples TRBV6-5 to TRBJ2-3, with D tentatively TRBD1 (5 bases). The CDR3 spans 12 residues. From germline, CDR1 is MNHEY and CDR2 SVGAGI. Deletions cut 6 bases from V and 4 bases from J, with 8 bases between. The CDR3 sequence: CASRLGADTQYF. The CDR3 DNA sequence: TGTGCCAGCAGGCTAGGGGCAGATACGCAGTATTTT.

The chain employs TRBV9 and TRBJ2-3; a weak D match, TRBD1 (6 bases). Germline V CDR1 and CDR2: SGDLS, YYNGEE. The CDR3 runs 15 residues. Trimming stripped 2 bases from V and 2 bases from J, with 12 bases between. In nucleotides, the CDR3 is TGTGCCAGCAGCGTCGGCTGGGGGCCCACAGATACGCAGTATTTT. Amino acids: CASSVGWGPTDTQYF. Full variable domain (rest looked up from reference TRBV9 and TRBJ2-3): DSGVTQTPKHLITATGQRVTLRCSPRSGDLSVYWYQQSLDQGLQFLIQYYNGEERAKGNILERFSAQQFPDLHSELNLSSLELGDSALYFCASSVGWGPTDTQYFGPGTRLTVL.

This clone was recorded once. This sequence joins TRBV2 and TRBJ2-3, with 11 bases matching TRBD1. Germline V gene sequence: CDR1 SNHLY, CDR2 FYNNEI. The CDR3 is made up of 14 amino acids. V lost 6 bases and J lost 6; bases outside the gene matches: 5. CDR3 sequence (DNA): TGTGCCAGCAGGTGGACAGGGGGCGTGGATACGCAGTATTTT. It specifies CASRWTGGVDTQYF.

The chain employs TRBV6-5 and TRBJ2-7, with 9 bases aligning to TRBD2. This CDR3 is 15 amino acids long. V dropped 0 bases and J dropped 1; count of bases not matched to a gene: 1. Per the germline V gene, CDR1 is MNHEY and CDR2 is SVGAGI. This CDR3 reads CASSYSLAGSYEQYF. The CDR3 DNA sequence: TGTGCCAGCAGTTACTCCCTAGCGGGATCCTACGAGCAGTACTTC.

The V gene is TRBV11-1, the J gene TRBJ2-1; D is perhaps TRBD2 (5 bases). This CDR3 has 14 residues. CDR1 SGHAT and CDR2 FQDESV come from the germline V gene (reference sequence). CDR3 coding DNA: TGTGCTAGTCGTCCGGCGGGCAGTTACAATGAGCAGTTCTTC. It yields the protein CASRPAGSYNEQFF.

The genes are TRBV7-9 and TRBJ1-2; a possible D gene is TRBD1 (6 bases). This CDR3 is 12 amino acids long. V lost 5 bases and J lost 4, with 8 bases in between. Germline-derived CDR1 and CDR2 are SEHNR and FQNEAQ (reference sequence). The CDR3 nucleotides are TGTGCCAGCAGCGAGGACAGCTATGGCTACACCTTC. Protein product: CASSEDSYGYTF.

A word on this clone: The sample contains more than one DNA sequence encoding this CDR3. The chain combines TRBV7-9 with TRBJ1-2; D uncertain. V lost 5 bases to trimming and J lost 4 bases, with 11 bases between them. The length of the CDR3 is 13 residues. The germline V gene encodes CDR1 SEHNR and CDR2 FQNEAQ (reference sequence). The CDR3 nucleotides read TGTGCCAGCAGCCCGACCCGATCCTATGGCTACACCTTC. This encodes CASSPTRSYGYTF.

This clone was counted a single time. The chain employs TRBV5-8 and TRBJ2-1; TRBD2 agrees at 11 bases. CDR3 length equals 15 residues. Germline trimming cut 0 bases from V and 4 bases from J; bases unmatched to any gene: 0. The germline V gene encodes CDR1 SGHTS and CDR2 YDEGEE. The CDR3 DNA sequence: TGTGCCAGCAGCTTGGGGACTAGCGGGTACAATGAGCAGTTCTTC. Translation gives CASSLGTSGYNEQFF. Full variable domain (rest looked up from reference TRBV5-8 and TRBJ2-1): EAGVTQSPTHLIKTRGQQATLRCSPISGHTSVYWYQQALGLGLQFLLWYDEGEERNRGNFPPRFSGRQFPNYSSELNVNALELEDSALYLCASSLGTSGYNEQFFGPGTRLTVL.

The genes are TRBV28 and TRBJ1-2; 7 bases agree with TRBD1. V was clipped by 5 bases and J by 0 bases; unmatched bases: 3. CDR3 length: 14 residues. Germline CDR1 MDHEN, CDR2 SYDVKM. CDR3 in DNA: TGTGCCAGCAGTCAGGGGGGAGCTAACTATGGCTACACCTTC. Translating it yields CASSQGGANYGYTF.

The rearrangement joins TRBV7-2 to TRBJ2-7; D may be TRBD1 (6 bases). V lost 4 bases, J lost 3 bases, and 16 bases lay in between. This CDR3 contains 15 residues. The germline V gene encodes CDR1 SGHTA and CDR2 FQGNSA. DNA of the CDR3: TGTGCCAGCAGCTCGCCCGGAGACAGGCTCTACGAGCAGTACTTC. The encoded protein is CASSSPGDRLYEQYF.

V usage is TRBV7-2 and J usage is TRBJ1-2; no clear D gene. CDR1 and CDR2 from the germline V gene are SGHTA and FQGNSA. The CDR3 has 14 residues. Trimming removed 2 bases from V and 0 bases from J, with 7 bases in between. The CDR3 region has the DNA TGTGCCAGCAGCTTATACGGGACTAACTATGGCTACACCTTC. This sequence encodes CASSLYGTNYGYTF.

The rearrangement links TRBV28 to TRBJ2-4; D uncertain. Germline loops: CDR1 MDHEN, CDR2 SYDVKM. Trimming took off 2 bases at V and 8 bases at J, with 10 bases between the two ends. CDR3 size: 13 residues. The DNA of the CDR3 is TGTGCCAGCAGTTTAGGCCCCGTGGACATTCAGTACTTC. Its protein is CASSLGPVDIQYF.

The rearrangement links TRBV4-2 to TRBJ2-1; 10 bases are a match to TRBD2. CDR1 LGHNA and CDR2 YNFKEQ come from the germline V gene. The V segment lost 3 bases and the J segment 5 bases; nucleotides outside the gene matches: 7. The CDR3 covers 16 residues. Written as DNA, the CDR3 is TGTGCCAGCAGCCAGAAAACTAGCGGGGTAAACAATGAGCAGTTCTTC. Residues: CASSQKTSGVNNEQFF.

The chain links TRBV28 to TRBJ1-2; weak D call: TRBD1 (6 bases). Germline values: CDR1 MDHEN, CDR2 SYDVKM. With 2 bases removed from V and 4 bases from J, the gap between germline ends came to 8 bases. The CDR3 totals 13 residues. CDR3 coding DNA: TGTGCCAGCAGTTTAGGGGGCGGCTATGGCTACACCTTC. This encodes CASSLGGGYGYTF.

The genes are TRBV5-8 and TRBJ2-3; 7 bases agree with TRBD2. The germline V gene encodes CDR1 SGHTS and CDR2 YDEGEE. Losses at the gene ends were 6 bases for V and 7 bases for J; bases not matched to a gene: 8. This CDR3 comprises 13 residues. CDR3 bases: TGTGCCAGCACCTCCTGGGGGGGGAATACGCAGTATTTT. This codes for CASTSWGGNTQYF.

V usage is TRBV5-4 and J usage is TRBJ2-5, with D tentatively TRBD2 (6 bases). The CDR3 loop spans 14 amino acids. V gave up 0 bases and J gave up 3 bases, with 9 bases separating them. The germline V gene encodes CDR1 SGHNT and CDR2 YYREEE (reference sequence). For the CDR3, the DNA is TGTGCCAGCAGCTTGGGCTGGGGGGAAGAGACCCAGTACTTC. Its translation: CASSLGWGEETQYF.

CDR3 sequence (DNA): TGTGCCAGCTCACCAGCCGTCGGGACAGGGGGGCGCAATCAGCCCCAGCATTTT. It yields the protein CASSPAVGTGGRNQPQHF. The chain employs TRBV18 and TRBJ1-5, with 11 bases fitting TRBD1. Germline-derived CDR1 and CDR2 are KGHSH and LQKENI. V dropped 2 bases and J dropped 2; count of bases not matched to a gene: 8. The CDR3 loop spans 18 amino acids.

The chain recombines TRBV7-9 with TRBJ2-5; D not certain. This CDR3 comprises 13 residues. Looked up from germline, CDR1 is SEHNR and CDR2 is FQNEAQ (reference sequence). The germline V and J ends were trimmed by 4 bases and 5 bases, with 11 bases remaining between them. CDR3 nucleotide sequence: TGTGCCAGCAGCTCACCTTCAACGGAGACCCAGTACTTC. It encodes CASSSPSTETQYF. The full variable domain, its missing parts supplied by reference TRBV7-9 and TRBJ2-5, is DTGVSQNPRHKITKRGQNVTFRCDPISEHNRLYWYRQTLGQGPEFLTYFQNEAQLEKSRLLSDRFSAERPKGSFSTLEIQRTEQGDSAMYLCASSSPSTETQYFGPGTRLLVL.

V usage is TRBV7-3 and J usage is TRBJ1-1; weak D call: TRBD1 (5 bases). The length of the CDR3 is 14 residues. From germline, CDR1 is SGHTA and CDR2 FQGTGA. Between the trimmed V and J ends, which lost 5 bases and 6 bases, there was a span of 16 bases. The CDR3 is CASSNRDSRAEAFF. The CDR3 DNA is TGTGCCAGCAGCAACCGGGACTCCCGTGCTGAAGCTTTCTTT.

This clone was counted between two and nine times. The J gene is TRBJ1-2, the V gene TRBV7-9; 8 positions match TRBD1. From germline, CDR1 is SEHNR and CDR2 FQNEAQ (reference sequence). V trimming: 0 bases; J trimming: 8 bases; junction bases outside the gene matches: 8. The CDR3 is 15 residues long. This CDR3 reads CASSLASGGTKGYTF. The CDR3 DNA sequence: TGTGCCAGCAGCTTAGCCTCAGGGGGCACTAAGGGCTACACCTTC.

This chain links TRBV27 with TRBJ1-1; D unresolved. The CDR3 is 15 residues long. V was shortened by 2 bases and J by 5 bases, with 15 bases between the two germline ends. Germline values: CDR1 MNHEY, CDR2 SMNVEV (reference sequence). CDR3 in DNA: TGTGCCAGCAGTTTACTGGACGGGGTGGGGACTGAAGCTTTCTTT. This translates into CASSLLDGVGTEAFF.

J is TRBJ2-3 and V is TRBV5-1; possibly TRBD2 for D (6 bases). The V end was cut by 5 bases, the J end by 3 bases, with 16 bases between. Germline V CDR1 and CDR2: SGHRS, YFSETQ. The CDR3 sequence is 15 residues long. The CDR3 nucleotides read TGCGCCAGCAGTCAAAGTGGTAGCGGAACAGATACGCAGTATTTT. It codes for CASSQSGSGTDTQYF.

In this sample, this clone is large. The V gene is TRBV7-2, the J gene TRBJ1-1; no clear D gene. The CDR3 is 13 amino acids. Trimming removed 5 bases at V and 1 base at J, with 8 bases between. Germline V gene lookup returns CDR1 SGHTA and CDR2 FQGNSA. CDR3 bases: TGTGCCAGCAGCATTACGACGAACACTGAAGCTTTCTTT. Translation gives CASSITTNTEAFF. The full variable domain, in which reference TRBV7-2 and TRBJ1-1 provide the parts outside the CDR3, is GAGVSQSPSNKVTEKGKDVELRCDPISGHTALYWYRQSLGQGLEFLIYFQGNSAPDKSGLPSDRFSAERTGGSVSTLTIQRTQQEDSAVYLCASSITTNTEAFFGQGTRLTVV.

V usage is TRBV7-2 and J usage is TRBJ1-6; tentatively, D is TRBD1 (5 bases). The CDR3 spans 17 residues. V dropped 2 bases and J dropped 0 bases, with 11 bases sitting between them. The germline V gene has CDR1 SGHTA and CDR2 FQGNSA. The CDR3 nucleotides are TGTGCCAGCAGCTTAAAGTTCAGGGCCTCCTATAATTCACCCCTCCACTTT. This sequence encodes CASSLKFRASYNSPLHF.

The V and J genes are TRBV7-2 and TRBJ2-1; the D is unclear. V was pared by 0 bases and J by 4 bases, with 4 bases between. Germline CDR1 SGHTA, CDR2 FQGNSA. This CDR3 spans 13 amino acids. The CDR3 loop reads CASSLARYNEQFF. CDR3 nucleotide sequence: TGTGCCAGCAGCTTAGCGAGATACAATGAGCAGTTCTTC.